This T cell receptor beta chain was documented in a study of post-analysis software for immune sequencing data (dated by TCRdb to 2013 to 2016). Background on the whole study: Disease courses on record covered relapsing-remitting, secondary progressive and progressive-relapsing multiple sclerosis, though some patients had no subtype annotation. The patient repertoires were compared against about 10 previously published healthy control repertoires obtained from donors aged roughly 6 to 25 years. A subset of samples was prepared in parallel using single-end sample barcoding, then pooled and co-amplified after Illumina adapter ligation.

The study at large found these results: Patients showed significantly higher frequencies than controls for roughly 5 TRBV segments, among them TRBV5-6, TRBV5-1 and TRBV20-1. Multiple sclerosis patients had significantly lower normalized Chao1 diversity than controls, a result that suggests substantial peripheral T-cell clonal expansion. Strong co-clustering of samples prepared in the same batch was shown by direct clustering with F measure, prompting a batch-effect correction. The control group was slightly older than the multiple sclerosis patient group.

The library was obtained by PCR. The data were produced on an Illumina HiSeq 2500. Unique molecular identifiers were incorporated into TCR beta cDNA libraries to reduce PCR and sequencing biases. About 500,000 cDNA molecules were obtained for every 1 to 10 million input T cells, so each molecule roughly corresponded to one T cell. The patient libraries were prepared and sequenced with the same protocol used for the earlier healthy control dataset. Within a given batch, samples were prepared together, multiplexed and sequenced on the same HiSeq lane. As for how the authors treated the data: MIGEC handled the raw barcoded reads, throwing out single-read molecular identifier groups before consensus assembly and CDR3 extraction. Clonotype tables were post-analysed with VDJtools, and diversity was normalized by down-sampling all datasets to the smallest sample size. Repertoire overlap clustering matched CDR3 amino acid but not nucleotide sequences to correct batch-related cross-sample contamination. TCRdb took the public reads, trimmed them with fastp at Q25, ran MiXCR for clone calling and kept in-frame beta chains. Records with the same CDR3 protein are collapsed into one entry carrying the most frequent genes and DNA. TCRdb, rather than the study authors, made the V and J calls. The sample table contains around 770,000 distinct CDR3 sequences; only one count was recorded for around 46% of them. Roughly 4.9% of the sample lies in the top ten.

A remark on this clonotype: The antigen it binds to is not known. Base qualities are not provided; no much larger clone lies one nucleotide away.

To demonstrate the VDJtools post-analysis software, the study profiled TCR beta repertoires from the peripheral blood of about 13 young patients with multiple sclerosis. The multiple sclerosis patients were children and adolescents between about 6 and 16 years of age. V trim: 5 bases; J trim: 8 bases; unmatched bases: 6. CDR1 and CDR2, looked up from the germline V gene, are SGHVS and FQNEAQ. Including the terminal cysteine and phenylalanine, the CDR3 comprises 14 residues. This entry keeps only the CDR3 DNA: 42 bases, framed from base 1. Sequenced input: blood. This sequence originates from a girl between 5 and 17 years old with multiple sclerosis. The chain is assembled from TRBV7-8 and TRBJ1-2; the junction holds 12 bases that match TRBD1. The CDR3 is CASSPGQGAWGYTF. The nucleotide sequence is TGTGCCAGCAGCCCGGGACAGGGGGCTTGGGGCTACACCTTC.